These 12 T cell receptor beta chains originate from one sample sequenced in a study of T cells expressing NK-cell markers. TCRdb re-called the 5' RACE reads; every CDR3 protein appears as one record, without DNA. The sample table sets out under 500,000 distinct CDR3 sequences. The sample consisted of blood T cells: a sorted CD56 or NKG2C T cell subset, CD4+ or CD8+ T cells, or bulk PBMC T cells (not recorded which). The source is a woman aged 18-70 years in good health.

This rearrangement joins TRBV12-3 or TRBV12-4 to TRBJ1-1; TCRdb selects TRBD1, and the lack of DNA leaves this call unchecked. There are 12 residues in the CDR3. The CDR3 region is CASLGGNTEAFF.

The rearrangement links TRBV7-9 to TRBJ2-5; TCRdb's D call, TRBD1, is unchecked because there is no DNA. From germline, CDR1 is SEHNR and CDR2 FQNEAQ (reference sequence). The CDR3 length is 16 residues. The CDR3 loop is CASSAADREYQETQYF.

The rearrangement uses TRBV29-1 and TRBJ2-7; the TCRdb D gene call, TRBD1, has no DNA to confirm it. The CDR3 spans 14 residues. Germline V gives CDR1 SQVTM, CDR2 ANQGSEA. The chain's CDR3 is CSVEGHRSSYEQYF.

V and J are TRBV5-1 and TRBJ2-2; with no DNA, the TCRdb D assignment of TRBD2 cannot be verified. Germline V gives CDR1 SGHRS, CDR2 YFSETQ. CDR3 length: 16 amino acids. CDR3: CASRPTGTSGTGELFF.

The rearrangement links TRBV4-3 to TRBJ1-5; the D call of TRBD1 rests on TCRdb alone, since no DNA is present to check it. The length of the CDR3 is 15 residues. The germline CDR1 and CDR2 sequences are LGHNA and YSLEER. This CDR3 is CASSADRAYNQPQHF.

The chain uses TRBV7-2 and TRBJ2-1; TCRdb picks TRBD1, but there is no DNA to check that call. This CDR3 contains 13 residues. Germline CDR1 SGHTA, CDR2 FQGNSA. The CDR3 loop is CASSAFRGNEQFF.

The chain carries TRBV5-1 and TRBJ2-1; the TCRdb D gene call, TRBD2, has no DNA to confirm it. The length of the CDR3 is 14 residues. Germline assignment: CDR1 SGHRS and CDR2 YFSETQ. This CDR3 reads CASRGLAAYNEQFF.

J is TRBJ2-3 and V is TRBV7-9. The CDR3 is made up of 12 amino acids. Germline V gene lookup returns CDR1 SEHNR and CDR2 FQNEAQ (reference sequence). Here the CDR3 reads CASSFEPDTQYF.

V is TRBV25-1 and J is TRBJ2-5; TCRdb selects TRBD2, and the lack of DNA leaves this call unchecked. Germline lookup yields CDR1 MGHDK and CDR2 SYGVNS. CDR3 size: 14 residues. CDR3 loop: CASSANYPGNGQYF. Filled out from reference TRBV25-1 and TRBJ2-5, the complete variable domain reads EADIYQTPRYLVIGTGKKITLECSQTMGHDKMYWYQQDPGMELHLIHYSYGVNSTEKGDLSSESTVSRIRTEHFPLTLESARPSHTSQYLCASSANYPGNGQYFGPGTRLLVL.

The CDR3 here is CASTPRRGTTLAKNIQYF. The chain links TRBV28 to TRBJ2-4; TCRdb selects TRBD1, and the lack of DNA leaves this call unchecked. The CDR3 consists of 18 residues. Germline CDR1 reads MDHEN; CDR2 reads SYDVKM.

The chain carries TRBV4-3 and TRBJ1-4. The CDR3 totals 17 residues. Germline lookup yields CDR1 LGHNA and CDR2 YSLEER. CDR3 sequence: CASSQDLDGDGNEKLFF.

The chain carries TRBV7-9 and TRBJ2-3; TCRdb designates TRBD2, a call that cannot be tested without DNA. CDR3 length: 15 residues. Germline values: CDR1 SEHNR, CDR2 FQNEAQ (reference sequence). The CDR3 here is CASSSRTSSADTQYF.